A selection of T cell receptor beta chains follows, all from one sample in a study of T-cell memory formation after mild COVID-19. TCRdb re-called the 5' RACE reads with MiXCR, one entry per CDR3 protein. The data contain 360,000 or so distinct CDR3 sequences, 25% to 30% of them singletons. The source material was PBMCs or a T cell subset sorted from them (not recorded which). The receptors originated from an adult woman who had mild COVID-19 (a few samples of this study predate the infection). Cell type and time point are not known. The CDR3 runs from the conserved cysteine through the conserved F or W. Fields, in order: V gene, J gene, CDR3 protein.

TRBV5-5	TRBJ2-3	CASSLAQGRSTDTQYF
TRBV7-9	TRBJ1-2	CASSLGIGYTF
TRBV18	TRBJ2-5	CASSPRVEETQYF
TRBV6-1	TRBJ2-6	CASRAKQSSSGANVLTF
TRBV7-3	TRBJ2-5	CASSPGVAGGPAYQETQYF
TRBV3-1	TRBJ2-3	CASSLRDRETDTQYF
TRBV12-3/TRBV12-4	TRBJ2-7	CASSPGAGGEQYF
TRBV24-1	TRBJ2-5	CATSDPGTPEETQYF
TRBV15	TRBJ2-1	CATSTPSGGANSEQFF
TRBV19	TRBJ2-2	CASSSGTEAGELFF
TRBV3-1	TRBJ2-7	CASSRSGSGHYEQYF
TRBV5-1	TRBJ2-7	CASSLGPAGLNEQYF
TRBV18	TRBJ2-1	CASSPLPSGGVNEQFF
TRBV7-2	TRBJ1-6	CASSLLARNSPLHF
TRBV6-1	TRBJ1-2	CASSEGRIPNYGYTF
TRBV29-1	TRBJ2-1	CSVGPAGNEQFF
TRBV4-1	TRBJ2-1	CASSQDNDEQFF
TRBV7-9	TRBJ2-3	CASSLLSLGRHTDTQYF
TRBV28	TRBJ2-7	CASSLYLEGRGQYF
TRBV29-1	TRBJ2-7	CSVESEASYEQYF
TRBV29-1	TRBJ2-1	CSVHDPGQSIAVAGSNEQFF
TRBV7-9	TRBJ2-7	CASSAIDTYEQYF
TRBV9	TRBJ2-3	CASSHPSSGGYSTDTQYF
TRBV18	TRBJ2-2	CASSPTREVSGELFF
TRBV6-6	TRBJ2-5	CASRRIQNSQETQYF
TRBV12-3/TRBV12-4	TRBJ1-1	CASSSAGGRDTEAFF
TRBV29-1	TRBJ2-3	CSVVPLRSDTQYF
TRBV6-1	TRBJ2-1	CASTGQFF
TRBV2	TRBJ2-7	CASKLLVRTGGRIGDEQYF
TRBV19	TRBJ2-7	CASSPTGGASEQYF
TRBV7-7	TRBJ2-1	CASSLKGLRASEQFF
TRBV7-2	TRBJ1-2	CASSYDSTANYGYTF
TRBV5-1	TRBJ2-7	CASSLIGGTSGGPYEQYF